Below, 20 T cell receptor beta chains from the same sample are listed, as sequenced in a study of blood T cell repertoires in COVID-19 (TCRdb year 2020). The method was the immunoSEQ multiplex PCR assay. This immuneACCESS table, as held by TCRdb, lists in-frame sequences with V and J called but not all clones. Of the missing ones, under half trace to an unresolved V gene in checked studies; the others have no known cause. This sample gives 150,000 or so clones in total; roughly 84% of them show up just once. The ten largest clonotypes hold 8% of the sample. Material for sequencing was PBMCs or T cells enriched from blood (not recorded which). The receptors here all came from a woman in her forties or fifties who had recovered from COVID-19.

The rearrangement uses TRBV7-3 and TRBJ2-3; D remains ambiguous. Per the germline V gene, CDR1 is SGHTA and CDR2 is FQGTGA. V was trimmed by 1 base and J by 0 bases, leaving 8 bases between them. The CDR3 covers 15 residues. The CDR3 DNA reads as TGTGCCAGCAGCTTAAACAGTGTCAGCACAGATACGCAGTATTTT. It yields the protein CASSLNSVSTDTQYF.

This chain links TRBV18 with TRBJ2-5, with 8 bases that match TRBD1. CDR3 length equals 13 residues. Trimming removed 5 bases from V and 4 bases from J; junction bases left unmatched: 3. Germline loops: CDR1 KGHSH, CDR2 LQKENI. The CDR3 loop reads CASSSGQGETQYF. As DNA, the CDR3 is TGTGCCAGCTCAAGTGGACAGGGAGAGACCCAGTACTTC.

The chain recombines TRBV28 with TRBJ2-6; no clear D gene. The CDR3 contains 17 residues. Germline CDR1 and CDR2: MDHEN and SYDVKM. The ends were cut back, 4 bases at V and 2 bases at J, with 15 bases in the middle. The chain's CDR3 is CASSSSPMIAGANVLTF. The CDR3 DNA sequence: TGTGCCAGCAGTTCATCACCCATGATAGCTGGGGCCAACGTCCTGACTTTC.

The chain joins TRBV11-3 to TRBJ2-3, with a possible D match to TRBD2 (6 bases). The V and J ends lost 0 bases and 6 bases respectively, with 16 bases between them. This CDR3 comprises 16 residues. Germline CDR1 reads SGHNT; CDR2 reads YENEEA. For the CDR3, the DNA is TGTGCCAGCAGCTTAGATGGGTCTGGGGGGAGGGATACGCAGTATTTT. It codes for CASSLDGSGGRDTQYF. Complete variable domain (other parts from reference TRBV11-3 and TRBJ2-3): EAGVVQSPRYKIIEKKQPVAFWCNPISGHNTLYWYLQNLGQGPELLIRYENEEAVDDSQLPKDRFSAERLKGVDSTLKIQPAELGDSAVYLCASSLDGSGGRDTQYFGPGTRLTVL.

The chain recombines TRBV4-2 with TRBJ2-1; TRBD2 aligns across 7 bases. This CDR3 is 16 amino acids long. V shed 4 bases, J shed 6 bases, and the junction held 12 bases outside the gene matches. Per germline, CDR1 LGHNA and CDR2 YNFKEQ. CDR3 protein: CASSPPRGLSRNEQFF. The CDR3 nucleotides are TGTGCCAGCAGCCCACCTCGGGGACTAAGCCGCAATGAGCAGTTCTTC.

The chain links TRBV19 to TRBJ1-1; no firm D call. V lost 8 bases to trimming and J lost 1 base, with 14 bases between them. Germline-derived CDR1 and CDR2 are LNHDA and SQIVND (reference sequence). This CDR3 region has 14 residues. The CDR3 loop reads CASRTNQENTEAFF. The DNA for the CDR3 is TGTGCCAGTCGAACAAACCAGGAGAACACTGAAGCTTTCTTT. The full variable domain, rest sourced from reference TRBV19 and TRBJ1-1, is DGGITQSPKYLFRKEGQNVTLSCEQNLNHDAMYWYRQDPGQGLRLIYYSQIVNDFQKGDIAEGYSVSREKKESFPLTVTSAQKNPTAFYLCASRTNQENTEAFFGQGTRLTVV.

This sequence joins TRBV28 and TRBJ1-4; 7 nucleotides align to TRBD1. Germline trimming cut 2 bases from V and 4 bases from J; bases unmatched to any gene: 4. The CDR3 is made up of 15 amino acids. Germline V gene lookup returns CDR1 MDHEN and CDR2 SYDVKM. The CDR3 loop is CASSLGTAFNEKLFF. The DNA of the CDR3 is TGTGCCAGCAGTTTAGGGACAGCCTTTAATGAAAAACTGTTTTTT.

The table lists this clone with a few counts. The chain uses TRBV2 and TRBJ1-1, with D unclear. This CDR3 comprises 13 residues. Looked up from germline, CDR1 is SNHLY and CDR2 is FYNNEI. Deletions cut 3 bases from V and 0 bases from J, with 5 bases between. CDR3 sequence: CASSERMNTEAFF. The DNA of the CDR3 is TGTGCCAGCAGTGAGCGGATGAACACTGAAGCTTTCTTT.

This chain connects TRBV24-1 to TRBJ1-1, with D perhaps TRBD1 (5 bases). Germline V gives CDR1 KGHDR, CDR2 SFDVKD. V dropped 8 bases and J dropped 5 bases, with 14 bases sitting between them. The CDR3 extends over 13 amino acids. The CDR3 is CATTDGGRTEAFF. CDR3 nucleotides: TGTGCCACCACCGACGGGGGGAGGACTGAAGCTTTCTTT.

This clone was detected once. The J gene is TRBJ2-5, the V gene TRBV7-9; 8 bases are a match to TRBD1. The trim removed 5 bases at V and 6 bases at J, leaving 8 bases unmatched. CDR1 and CDR2 (germline): SEHNR, FQNEAQ (reference sequence). The CDR3 contains 14 residues. The CDR3 DNA reads TGTGCCAGCAGCCTAGGACAGGGTTTACAGACCCAGTACTTC. Translation: CASSLGQGLQTQYF.

The V and J genes are TRBV2 and TRBJ2-3, with a possible D match to TRBD2 (5 bases). V dropped 7 bases and J dropped 1 base, with 21 bases sitting between them. The germline V gene encodes CDR1 SNHLY and CDR2 FYNNEI. CDR3 length equals 17 residues. For the CDR3, the DNA is TGTGCCAGCACTCTCAGCGGCGCTTCCTTGCGCACAGATACGCAGTATTTT. Amino acid sequence: CASTLSGASLRTDTQYF.

The rearrangement uses TRBV24-1 and TRBJ2-3, with TRBD1 as a possible D gene (6 bases). From germline, CDR1 is KGHDR and CDR2 SFDVKD. The CDR3 is made up of 16 amino acids. Trimming pared 3 bases from V and 8 bases from J, leaving 20 bases between. The CDR3 spells CATSDPTLGGSGTQYF. As DNA, the CDR3 is TGTGCCACCAGTGATCCCACTCTAGGGGGTAGTGGTACGCAGTATTTT.

The rearrangement uses TRBV7-3 and TRBJ1-1, with unresolved D. This CDR3 is 13 amino acids long. Germline CDR1 and CDR2: SGHTA and FQGTGA. Trimming took 5 bases from V and 1 from J, leaving 8 bases between them. CDR3 nucleotide sequence: TGTGCCAGCAGCCCGGGTGGGAACACTGAAGCTTTCTTT. This gives the protein CASSPGGNTEAFF.

V is TRBV10-3 and J is TRBJ2-2, with 11 bases identical to TRBD1. V dropped 7 bases and J dropped 5; count of bases not matched to a gene: 9. Germline V lookup: CDR1 ENHRY, CDR2 SYGVKD. The CDR3 covers 16 residues. CDR3 in amino acids: CAINAGQGVGTGELFF. In DNA, the CDR3 is TGTGCCATCAATGCGGGACAGGGGGTTGGAACCGGGGAGCTGTTTTTT.

The chain joins TRBV5-1 to TRBJ2-2; D call uncertain. Trimming stripped 0 bases from V and 5 bases from J, with 5 bases between. The germline gives CDR1 SGHRS, CDR2 YFSETQ. The CDR3 runs 13 residues. The CDR3 coding sequence is TGCGCCAGCAGCTTGGCCGCGACCGGGGAGCTGTTTTTT. Its translation: CASSLAATGELFF.

The CDR3 loop is CASTTGLGSYEQYF. The CDR3 DNA is TGTGCCAGCACCACGGGGTTGGGGTCCTACGAGCAGTACTTC. The chain uses TRBV6-5 and TRBJ2-7; maybe TRBD2 (5 bases). Germline loops: CDR1 MNHEY, CDR2 SVGAGI. Trimming took off 7 bases at V and 1 base at J, with 14 bases between the two ends. CDR3 length equals 14 residues.

This chain uses TRBV5-1 with TRBJ1-2; 7 bases map to TRBD1. Germline trimming cut 0 bases from V and 5 bases from J; bases unmatched to any gene: 4. There are 14 residues in the CDR3. Germline lookup yields CDR1 SGHRS and CDR2 YFSETQ. The CDR3 DNA reads as TGCGCCAGCAGCTTGGATCAGGGGGTTTATGGCTACACCTTC. This codes for CASSLDQGVYGYTF.

This rearrangement joins TRBV7-8 to TRBJ1-1, with D maybe TRBD1 (6 bases). This CDR3 region has 15 residues. V lost 1 base and J 6 bases, leaving 15 bases between the germline ends. The germline V gene encodes CDR1 SGHVS and CDR2 FQNEAQ. CDR3 in amino acids: CASSLGQAGVAEAFF. The CDR3 region has the DNA TGTGCCAGCAGCTTAGGACAGGCGGGTGTCGCTGAAGCTTTCTTT.

The V call is TRBV6-5, the J call TRBJ2-7; TRBD2 aligns across 10 bases. V shed 8 bases and J 7 bases; nucleotides not matched to a gene: 5. The germline V gene encodes CDR1 MNHEY and CDR2 SVGAGI. The CDR3 extends over 12 amino acids. The CDR3 coding sequence is TGTGCCAGCTTCCAGCGGGGGGGAGAGCAGTACTTC. This gives the protein CASFQRGGEQYF.

The V gene is TRBV7-2, the J gene TRBJ2-1; 7 positions match TRBD2. This CDR3 region has 13 residues. CDR1 SGHTA and CDR2 FQGNSA come from the germline V gene. V shed 4 bases, J shed 12 bases, and the junction held 9 bases outside the gene matches. The CDR3 region is CASSSLAGSTQFF. CDR3 in DNA: TGTGCCAGCAGCTCATTAGCGGGCTCGACGCAGTTCTTC.